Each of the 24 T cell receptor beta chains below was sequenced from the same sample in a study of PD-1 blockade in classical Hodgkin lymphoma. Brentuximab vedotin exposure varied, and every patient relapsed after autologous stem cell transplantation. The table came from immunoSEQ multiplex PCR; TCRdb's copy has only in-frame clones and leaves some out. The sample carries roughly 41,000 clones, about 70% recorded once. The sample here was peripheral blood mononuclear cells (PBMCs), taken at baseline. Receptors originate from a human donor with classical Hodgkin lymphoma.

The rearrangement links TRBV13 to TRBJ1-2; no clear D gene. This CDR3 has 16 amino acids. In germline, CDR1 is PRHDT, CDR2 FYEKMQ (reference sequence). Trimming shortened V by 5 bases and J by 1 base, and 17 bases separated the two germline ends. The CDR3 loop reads CASSERRAPDNYGYTF. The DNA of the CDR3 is TGTGCCAGCAGCGAGCGACGGGCCCCAGATAACTATGGCTACACCTTC.

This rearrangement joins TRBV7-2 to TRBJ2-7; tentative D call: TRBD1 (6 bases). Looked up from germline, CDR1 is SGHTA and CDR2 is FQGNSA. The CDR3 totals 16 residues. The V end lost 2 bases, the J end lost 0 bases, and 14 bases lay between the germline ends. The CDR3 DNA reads TGTGCCAGCAGCTTATCAACCGGGACACACTCCTACGAGCAGTACTTC. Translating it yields CASSLSTGTHSYEQYF.

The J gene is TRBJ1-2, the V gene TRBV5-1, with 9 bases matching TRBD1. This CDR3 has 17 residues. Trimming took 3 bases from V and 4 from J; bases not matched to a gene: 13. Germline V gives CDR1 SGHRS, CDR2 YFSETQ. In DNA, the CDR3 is TGCGCCAGCAGCTCCAACAGTGGACAGGGGCAAGGCTATGGCTACACCTTC. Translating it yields CASSSNSGQGQGYGYTF.

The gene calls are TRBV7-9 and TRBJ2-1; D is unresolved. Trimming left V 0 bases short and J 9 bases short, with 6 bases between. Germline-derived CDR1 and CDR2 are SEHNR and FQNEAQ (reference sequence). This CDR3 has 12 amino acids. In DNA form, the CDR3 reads TGTGCCAGCAGCTTAGCCTCGAGTGAGCAGTTCTTC. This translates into CASSLASSEQFF.

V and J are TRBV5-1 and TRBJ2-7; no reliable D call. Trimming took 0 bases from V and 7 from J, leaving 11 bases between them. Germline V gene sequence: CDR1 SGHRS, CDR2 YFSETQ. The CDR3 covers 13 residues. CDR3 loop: CASSLETGWEQYF. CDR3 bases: TGCGCCAGCAGCTTGGAGACTGGCTGGGAGCAGTACTTC.

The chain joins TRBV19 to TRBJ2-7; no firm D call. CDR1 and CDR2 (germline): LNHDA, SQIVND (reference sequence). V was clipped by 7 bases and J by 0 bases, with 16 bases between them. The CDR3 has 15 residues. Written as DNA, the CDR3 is TGTGCCAGTAACATCCCGGGCCTTCCCTCCTACGAGCAGTACTTC. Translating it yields CASNIPGLPSYEQYF.

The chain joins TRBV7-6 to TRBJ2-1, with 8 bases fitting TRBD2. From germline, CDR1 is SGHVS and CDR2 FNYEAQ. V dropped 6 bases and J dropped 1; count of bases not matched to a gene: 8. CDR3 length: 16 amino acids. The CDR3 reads CASRGGAGGSYNEQFF. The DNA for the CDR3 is TGTGCCAGCAGAGGGGGGGCGGGAGGTTCCTACAATGAGCAGTTCTTC.

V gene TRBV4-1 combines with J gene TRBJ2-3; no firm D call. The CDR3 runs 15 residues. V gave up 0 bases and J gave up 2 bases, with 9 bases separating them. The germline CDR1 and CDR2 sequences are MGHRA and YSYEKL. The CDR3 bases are TGCGCCAGCAGCCAAGAAGAACTTCCCACAGATACGCAGTATTTT. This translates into CASSQEELPTDTQYF.

The CDR3 DNA follows: TGTGCCAGCAGTTACGAGGCCCGACCCCCCTACGAGCAGTACTTC. Its translation: CASSYEARPPYEQYF. This chain joins TRBV6-5 and TRBJ2-7; D is unresolved. The CDR3 is 15 residues long. Looked up from germline, CDR1 is MNHEY and CDR2 is SVGAGI. Trimming took off 2 bases at V and 2 bases at J, with 13 bases between the two ends.

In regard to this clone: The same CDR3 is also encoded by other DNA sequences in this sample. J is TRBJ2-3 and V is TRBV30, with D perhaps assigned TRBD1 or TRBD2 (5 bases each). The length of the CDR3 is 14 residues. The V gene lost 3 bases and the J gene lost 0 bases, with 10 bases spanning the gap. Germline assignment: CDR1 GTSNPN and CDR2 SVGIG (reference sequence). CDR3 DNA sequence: TGTGCCTGGAGGTGGGGACCTAGCACAGATACGCAGTATTTT. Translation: CAWRWGPSTDTQYF.

The CDR3 DNA follows: TGTGCCAGCAGCTTGGACACAGGGGGCCCTGGCTACACCTTC. This sequence encodes CASSLDTGGPGYTF. This chain uses TRBV5-8 with TRBJ1-2; 9 nucleotides line up with TRBD1. V lost 0 bases, J lost 7 bases, and 4 bases stayed unmatched. The CDR3 spans 14 residues. The germline CDR1 and CDR2 sequences are SGHTS and YDEGEE.

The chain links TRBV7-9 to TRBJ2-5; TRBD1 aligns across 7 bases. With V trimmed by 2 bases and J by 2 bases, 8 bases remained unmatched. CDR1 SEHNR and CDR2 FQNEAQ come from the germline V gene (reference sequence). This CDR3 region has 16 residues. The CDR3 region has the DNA TGTGCCAGCAGCTTAAGACGGACAGGACCACAAGAGACCCAGTACTTC. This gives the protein CASSLRRTGPQETQYF. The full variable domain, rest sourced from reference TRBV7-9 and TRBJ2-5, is DTGVSQNPRHKITKRGQNVTFRCDPISEHNRLYWYRQTLGQGPEFLTYFQNEAQLEKSRLLSDRFSAERPKGSFSTLEIQRTEQGDSAMYLCASSLRRTGPQETQYFGPGTRLLVL.

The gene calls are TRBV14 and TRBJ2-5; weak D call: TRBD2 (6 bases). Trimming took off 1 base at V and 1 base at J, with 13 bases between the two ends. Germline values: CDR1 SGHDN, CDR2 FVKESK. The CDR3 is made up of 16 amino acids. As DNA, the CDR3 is TGTGCCAGCAGCCAAGGGCGACTAGGGATCCAAGAGACCCAGTACTTC. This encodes CASSQGRLGIQETQYF.

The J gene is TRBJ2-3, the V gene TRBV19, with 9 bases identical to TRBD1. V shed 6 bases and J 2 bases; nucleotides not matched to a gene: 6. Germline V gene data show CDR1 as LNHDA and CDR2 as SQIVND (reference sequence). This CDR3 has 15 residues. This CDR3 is CASRRGQGYTDTQYF. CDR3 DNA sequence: TGTGCCAGTAGGCGGGGACAGGGATACACAGATACGCAGTATTTT.

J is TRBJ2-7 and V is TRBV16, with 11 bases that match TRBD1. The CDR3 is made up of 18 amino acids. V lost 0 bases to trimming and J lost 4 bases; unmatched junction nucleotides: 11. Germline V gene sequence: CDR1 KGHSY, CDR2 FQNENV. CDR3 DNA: TGTGCCAGCAGCCAATCTAGGTCTGGACAGGGGGCGCGTTACGAGCAGTACTTC. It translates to CASSQSRSGQGARYEQYF.

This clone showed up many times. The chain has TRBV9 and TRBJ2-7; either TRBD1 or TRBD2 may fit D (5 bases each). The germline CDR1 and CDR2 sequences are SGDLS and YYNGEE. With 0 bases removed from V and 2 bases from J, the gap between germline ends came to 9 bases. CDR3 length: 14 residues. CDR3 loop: CASSVDSGPYEQYF. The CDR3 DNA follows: TGTGCCAGCAGCGTAGATTCGGGGCCCTACGAGCAGTACTTC.

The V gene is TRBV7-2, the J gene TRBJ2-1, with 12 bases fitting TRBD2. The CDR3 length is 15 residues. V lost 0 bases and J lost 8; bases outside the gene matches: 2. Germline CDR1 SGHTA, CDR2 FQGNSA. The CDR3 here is CASSLAGTSGYEQFF. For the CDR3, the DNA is TGTGCCAGCAGCTTAGCGGGGACTAGCGGGTATGAGCAGTTCTTC.

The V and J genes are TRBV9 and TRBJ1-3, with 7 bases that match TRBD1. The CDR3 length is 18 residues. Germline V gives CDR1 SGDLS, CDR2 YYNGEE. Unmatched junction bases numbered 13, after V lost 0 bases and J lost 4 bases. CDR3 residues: CASSVEQGDSIYGNTIYF. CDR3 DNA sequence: TGTGCCAGCAGCGTAGAACAAGGGGACAGCATTTACGGAAACACCATATATTTT.

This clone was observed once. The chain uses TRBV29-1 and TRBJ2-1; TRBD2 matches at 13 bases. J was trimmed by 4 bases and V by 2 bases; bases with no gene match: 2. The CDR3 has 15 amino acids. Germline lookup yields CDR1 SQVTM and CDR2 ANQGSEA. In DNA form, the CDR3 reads TGCAGCGTTGAAAGGACTAGCGGGAGTTACAATGAGCAGTTCTTC. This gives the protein CSVERTSGSYNEQFF.

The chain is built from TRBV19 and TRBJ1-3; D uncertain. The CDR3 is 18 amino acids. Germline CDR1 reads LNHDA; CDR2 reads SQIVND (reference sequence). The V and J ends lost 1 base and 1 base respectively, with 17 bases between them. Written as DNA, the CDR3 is TGTGCCAGTAGTATAGTTATTGGCACTCCCGCGTCTGGAAACACCATATATTTT. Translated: CASSIVIGTPASGNTIYF.

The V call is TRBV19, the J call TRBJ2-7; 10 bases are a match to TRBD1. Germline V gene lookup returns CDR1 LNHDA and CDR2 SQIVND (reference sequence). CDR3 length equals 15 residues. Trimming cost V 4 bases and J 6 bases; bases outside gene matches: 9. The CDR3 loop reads CASSTQGTGVGEQYF. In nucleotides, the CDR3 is TGTGCCAGTAGTACTCAGGGGACAGGGGTAGGCGAGCAGTACTTC. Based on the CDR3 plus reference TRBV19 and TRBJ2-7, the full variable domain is DGGITQSPKYLFRKEGQNVTLSCEQNLNHDAMYWYRQDPGQGLRLIYYSQIVNDFQKGDIAEGYSVSREKKESFPLTVTSAQKNPTAFYLCASSTQGTGVGEQYFGPGTRLTVT.

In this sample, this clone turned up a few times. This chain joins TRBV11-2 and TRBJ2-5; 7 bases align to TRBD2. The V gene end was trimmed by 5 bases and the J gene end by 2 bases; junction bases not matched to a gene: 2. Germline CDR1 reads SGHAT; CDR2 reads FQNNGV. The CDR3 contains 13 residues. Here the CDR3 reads CASSLGGQETQYF. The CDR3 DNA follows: TGTGCCAGCAGCCTCGGGGGGCAAGAGACCCAGTACTTC.

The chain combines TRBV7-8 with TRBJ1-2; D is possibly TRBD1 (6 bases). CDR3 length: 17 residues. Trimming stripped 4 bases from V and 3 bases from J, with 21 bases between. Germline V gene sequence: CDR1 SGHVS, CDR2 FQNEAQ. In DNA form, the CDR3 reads TGTGCCAGCAGCTCCAACTTGGGACACCCTGGGGACTATGGCTACACCTTC. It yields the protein CASSSNLGHPGDYGYTF.

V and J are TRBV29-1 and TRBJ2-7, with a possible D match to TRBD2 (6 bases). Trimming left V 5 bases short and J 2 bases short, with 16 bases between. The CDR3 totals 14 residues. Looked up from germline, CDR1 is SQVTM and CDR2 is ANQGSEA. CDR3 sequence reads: CSVRHAGRAYEQYF. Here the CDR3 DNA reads TGCAGCGTTCGCCACGCCGGGAGAGCCTACGAGCAGTACTTC.